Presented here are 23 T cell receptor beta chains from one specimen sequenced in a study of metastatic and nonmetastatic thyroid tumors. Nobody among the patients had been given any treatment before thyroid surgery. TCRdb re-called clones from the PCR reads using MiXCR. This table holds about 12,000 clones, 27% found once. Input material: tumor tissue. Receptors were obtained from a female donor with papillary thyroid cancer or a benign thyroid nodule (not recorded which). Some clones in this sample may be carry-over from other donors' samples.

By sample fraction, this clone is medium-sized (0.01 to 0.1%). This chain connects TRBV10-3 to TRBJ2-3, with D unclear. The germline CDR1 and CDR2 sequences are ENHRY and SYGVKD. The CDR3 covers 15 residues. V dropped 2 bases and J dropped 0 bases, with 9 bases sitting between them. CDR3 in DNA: TGTGCCATCAGTGAGCCGACGGTGAGCACAGATACGCAGTATTTT. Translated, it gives CAISEPTVSTDTQYF.

This CDR3 is CASSLVKNTEAFF. The CDR3, as DNA: TGTGCCAGCTCCCTCGTTAAGAACACTGAAGCTTTCTTT. The V gene is TRBV18, the J gene TRBJ1-1; D not certain. This CDR3 contains 13 residues. Per germline, CDR1 KGHSH and CDR2 LQKENI. V dropped 6 bases and J dropped 1 base, with 9 bases sitting between them.

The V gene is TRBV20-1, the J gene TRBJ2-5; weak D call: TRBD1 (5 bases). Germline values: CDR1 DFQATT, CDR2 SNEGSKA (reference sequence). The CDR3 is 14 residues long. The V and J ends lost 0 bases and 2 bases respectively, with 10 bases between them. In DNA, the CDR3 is TGCAGTGCTAGAGAAAAGGGGCAGCAAGAGACCCAGTACTTC. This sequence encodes CSAREKGQQETQYF.

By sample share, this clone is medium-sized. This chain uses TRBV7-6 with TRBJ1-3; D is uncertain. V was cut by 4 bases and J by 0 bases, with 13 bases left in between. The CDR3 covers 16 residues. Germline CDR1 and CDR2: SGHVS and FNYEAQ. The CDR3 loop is CASSSSGRGSGNTIYF. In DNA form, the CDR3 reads TGTGCCAGCAGCTCGAGCGGACGAGGCTCTGGAAACACCATATATTTT.

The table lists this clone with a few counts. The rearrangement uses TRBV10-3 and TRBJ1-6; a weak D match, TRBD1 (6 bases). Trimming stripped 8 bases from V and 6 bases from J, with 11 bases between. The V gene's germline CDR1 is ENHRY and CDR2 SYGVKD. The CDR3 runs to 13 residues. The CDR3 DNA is TGTGCCATCGGAGGACAGACTAATTCACCCCTCCACTTT. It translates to CAIGGQTNSPLHF.

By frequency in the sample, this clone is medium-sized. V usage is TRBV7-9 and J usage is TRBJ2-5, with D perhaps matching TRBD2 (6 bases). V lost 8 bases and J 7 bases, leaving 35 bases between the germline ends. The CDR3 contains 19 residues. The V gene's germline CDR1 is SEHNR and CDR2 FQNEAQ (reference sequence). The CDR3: CASHSTGDGVKTRSWTQYF. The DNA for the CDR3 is TGTGCCAGCCATTCTACGGGGGATGGTGTTAAAACTCGGTCTTGGACCCAGTACTTC.

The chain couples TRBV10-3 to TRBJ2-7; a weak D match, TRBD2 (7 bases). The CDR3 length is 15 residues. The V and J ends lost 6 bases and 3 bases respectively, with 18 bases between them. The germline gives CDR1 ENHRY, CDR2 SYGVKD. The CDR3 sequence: CAISSGGLGVYEQYV. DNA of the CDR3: TGTGCCATCAGCTCGGGGGGCTTGGGGGTCTACGAGCAGTACGTC.

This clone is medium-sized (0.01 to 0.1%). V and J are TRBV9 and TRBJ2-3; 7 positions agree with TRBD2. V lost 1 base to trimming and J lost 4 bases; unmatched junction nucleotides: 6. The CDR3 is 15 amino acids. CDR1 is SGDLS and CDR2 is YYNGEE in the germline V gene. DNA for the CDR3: TGTGCCAGCAGCGTAACCCCGGGAGGAGCAGATACGCAGTATTTT. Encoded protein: CASSVTPGGADTQYF.

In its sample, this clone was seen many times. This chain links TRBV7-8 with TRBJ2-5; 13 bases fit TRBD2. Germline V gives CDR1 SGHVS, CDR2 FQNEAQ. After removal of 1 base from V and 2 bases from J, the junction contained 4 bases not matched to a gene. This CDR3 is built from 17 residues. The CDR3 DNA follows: TGTGCCAGCAGCTTAGGACTAGCGGGAGGTCCACAAGAGACCCAGTACTTC. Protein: CASSLGLAGGPQETQYF.

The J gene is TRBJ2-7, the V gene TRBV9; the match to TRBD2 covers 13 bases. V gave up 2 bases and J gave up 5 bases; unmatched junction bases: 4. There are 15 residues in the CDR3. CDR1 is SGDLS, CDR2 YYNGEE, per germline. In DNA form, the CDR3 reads TGTGCCAGCAGCGTTGGACTAGCGGGAGTAGACGAGCAGTACTTC. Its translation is CASSVGLAGVDEQYF.

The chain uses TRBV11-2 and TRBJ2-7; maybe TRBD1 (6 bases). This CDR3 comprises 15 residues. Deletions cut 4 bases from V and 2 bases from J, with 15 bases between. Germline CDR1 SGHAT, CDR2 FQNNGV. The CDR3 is CASSSITTGAYEQYF. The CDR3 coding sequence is TGTGCCAGCAGCTCAATAACGACAGGAGCCTACGAGCAGTACTTC.

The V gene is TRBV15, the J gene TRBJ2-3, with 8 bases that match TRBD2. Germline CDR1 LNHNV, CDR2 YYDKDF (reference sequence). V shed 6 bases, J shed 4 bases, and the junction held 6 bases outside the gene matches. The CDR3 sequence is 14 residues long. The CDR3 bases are TGTGCCACCAGGGGGACTAGTTCTGCAGATACGCAGTATTTT. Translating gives CATRGTSSADTQYF.

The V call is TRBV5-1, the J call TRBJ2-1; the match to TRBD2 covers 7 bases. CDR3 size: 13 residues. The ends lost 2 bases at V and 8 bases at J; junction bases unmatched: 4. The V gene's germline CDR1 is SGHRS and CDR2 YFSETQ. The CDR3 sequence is CASSFAGVDEQFF. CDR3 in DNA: TGCGCCAGCAGCTTTGCGGGAGTGGATGAGCAGTTCTTC.

The CDR3 loop reads CASSKTGLDGYTF. The CDR3 coding sequence is TGTGCCAGCAGCAAAACTGGACTAGATGGCTACACCTTC. The V and J genes are TRBV11-1 and TRBJ1-2; unclear D gene. There are 13 residues in the CDR3. Germline V gene data show CDR1 as SGHAT and CDR2 as FQDESV (reference sequence). V lost 5 bases and J lost 6, with 13 bases in between.

The CDR3 region has the DNA TGTGCCAGTACGGTGGGGTATCAGCCCCAGCATTTT. Protein sequence: CASTVGYQPQHF. This chain connects TRBV19 to TRBJ1-5, with no clear D. Germline loops: CDR1 LNHDA, CDR2 SQIVND (reference sequence). Trimming removed 7 bases from V and 5 bases from J, with 9 bases in between. CDR3 length equals 12 residues. Combining the CDR3 with reference TRBV19 and TRBJ1-5 gives the whole variable domain DGGITQSPKYLFRKEGQNVTLSCEQNLNHDAMYWYRQDPGQGLRLIYYSQIVNDFQKGDIAEGYSVSREKKESFPLTVTSAQKNPTAFYLCASTVGYQPQHFGDGTRLSIL.

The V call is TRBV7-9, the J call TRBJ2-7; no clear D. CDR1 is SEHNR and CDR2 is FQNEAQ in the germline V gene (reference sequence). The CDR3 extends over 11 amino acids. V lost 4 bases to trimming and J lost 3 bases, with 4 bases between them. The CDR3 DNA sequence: TGTGCCAGCAGCTCGAACTACGAGCAGTACTTC. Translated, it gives CASSSNYEQYF.

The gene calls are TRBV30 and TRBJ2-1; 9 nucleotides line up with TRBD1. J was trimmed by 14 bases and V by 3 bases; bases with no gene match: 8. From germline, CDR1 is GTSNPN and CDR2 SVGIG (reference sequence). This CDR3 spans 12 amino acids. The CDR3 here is CAWSESRDREFF. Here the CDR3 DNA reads TGTGCCTGGAGCGAAAGCCGGGACAGGGAGTTCTTC.

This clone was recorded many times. CDR3 in DNA: TGTGCCTGGAGTCCACAGGGTCCTAACTATGGCTACACCTTC. Residues: CAWSPQGPNYGYTF. The chain carries TRBV30 and TRBJ1-2; D possibly corresponds to TRBD1 (6 bases). The V gene lost 2 bases and the J gene lost 0 bases, with 10 bases spanning the gap. Germline-derived CDR1 and CDR2 are GTSNPN and SVGIG (reference sequence). The CDR3 sequence is 14 residues long. Supplemented by reference TRBV30 and TRBJ1-2, the full variable domain reads SQTIHQWPATLVQPVGSPLSLECTVEGTSNPNLYWYRQAAGRGLQLLFYSVGIGQISSEVPQNLSASRPQDRQFILSSKKLLLSDSGFYLCAWSPQGPNYGYTFGSGTRLTVV.

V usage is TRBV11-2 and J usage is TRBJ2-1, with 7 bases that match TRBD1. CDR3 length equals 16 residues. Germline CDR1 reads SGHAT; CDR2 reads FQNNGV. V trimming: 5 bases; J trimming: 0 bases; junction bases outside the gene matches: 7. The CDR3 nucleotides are TGTGCCAGCAGCATCGGGACAGTTAGCTCCTACAATGAGCAGTTCTTC. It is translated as CASSIGTVSSYNEQFF.

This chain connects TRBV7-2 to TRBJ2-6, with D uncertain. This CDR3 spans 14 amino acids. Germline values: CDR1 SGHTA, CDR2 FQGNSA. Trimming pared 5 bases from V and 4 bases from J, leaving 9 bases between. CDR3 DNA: TGTGCCAGCAGCCCCATAGTCGGGGCCAACGTCCTGACTTTC. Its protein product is CASSPIVGANVLTF. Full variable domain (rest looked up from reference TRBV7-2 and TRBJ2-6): GAGVSQSPSNKVTEKGKDVELRCDPISGHTALYWYRQSLGQGLEFLIYFQGNSAPDKSGLPSDRFSAERTGGSVSTLTIQRTQQEDSAVYLCASSPIVGANVLTFGAGSRLTVL.

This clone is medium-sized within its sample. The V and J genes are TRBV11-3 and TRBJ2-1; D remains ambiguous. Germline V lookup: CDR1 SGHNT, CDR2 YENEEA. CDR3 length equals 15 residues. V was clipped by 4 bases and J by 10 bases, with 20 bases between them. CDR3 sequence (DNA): TGTGCCAGCAGCTCGCTACGATCGATCGTACTAGAGCAGTTCTTC. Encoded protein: CASSSLRSIVLEQFF.

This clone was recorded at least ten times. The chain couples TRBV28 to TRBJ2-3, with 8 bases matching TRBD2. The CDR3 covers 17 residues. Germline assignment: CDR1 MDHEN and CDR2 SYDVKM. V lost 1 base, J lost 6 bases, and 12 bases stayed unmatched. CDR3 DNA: TGTGCCAGCAGTTTATTAGGGCTAACTAGCGGTGTCGATACGCAGTATTTT. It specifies CASSLLGLTSGVDTQYF.

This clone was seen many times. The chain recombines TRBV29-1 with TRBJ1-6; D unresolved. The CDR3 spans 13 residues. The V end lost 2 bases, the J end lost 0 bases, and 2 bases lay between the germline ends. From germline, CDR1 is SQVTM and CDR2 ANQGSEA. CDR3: CSVERSYNSPLHF. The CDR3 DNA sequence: TGCAGCGTTGAACGCTCCTATAATTCACCCCTCCACTTT.